This T cell receptor (beta chain) was sequenced in a study of blood T cell repertoires in COVID-19. Original processing methods: Amplification with reference gene primers provided the estimates of nucleated cell counts. Assay used: immunoSEQ multiplex PCR; TCRdb lists only in-frame clones, some missing. V, J and clone size were drawn from that table, and D and trimming were deduced from the DNA. The profile covers some 140,000 clones, with 88% appearing a single time and about 2.1% taken by the ten largest. This CDR3 contains 14 residues. V lost 6 bases and J lost 4; bases outside the gene matches: 6. Looked up from germline, CDR1 is MNHEY and CDR2 is SVGAGI.

The material sequenced was peripheral blood. This TCR derives from a man aged 65 to 79 with active COVID-19. The V call is TRBV6-5, the J call TRBJ2-1; 7 nucleotides match TRBD1. As DNA, the CDR3 is TGTGCCAGCAGGCCCGGACAGGCGTACAATGAGCAGTTCTTC. Amino acids: CASRPGQAYNEQFF.